These T cell receptor beta chains were read from a single sample in a study of blood T cell repertoires in COVID-19. Profiling relied on immunoSEQ multiplex PCR, and the TCRdb table lists in-frame clones only, not all of them. The table shows tens of thousands of clones, with 75% to 85% occurring only once. The sequenced material came from peripheral blood. The origin of the receptors is a woman aged 70-85 years with acute or convalescent COVID-19. The CDR3 runs from the conserved cysteine through the conserved F or W. D genes are given only for firm matches. Where a row states a size, it is once, few, many or the class of an expanded clone; other rows omit it.

J,V,size,D,DNA,CDR3
TRBJ1-4,TRBV5-1,.,.,TGCGCCAGCAGCTTGTCAGAGGGGGCTAATGAAAAACTGTTTTTT,CASSLSEGANEKLFF
TRBJ1-5,TRBV5-5,.,.,TGTGCCAGCAGCTTTGGAGGGGACAATCAGCCCCAGCATTTT,CASSFGGDNQPQHF
TRBJ2-1,TRBV10-3,.,TRBD1,TGTGCCATCAAGATAACGGGACAGGGGGACAATGAGCAGTTCTTC,CAIKITGQGDNEQFF
TRBJ1-5,TRBV5-8,.,.,TGTGCCAGCAGCTTGCGGGGGGCAGGCAATCAGCCCCAGCATTTT,CASSLRGAGNQPQHF
TRBJ1-3,TRBV7-2,.,.,TGTGCCAGCAGCTTAGTAAAACTGCCCGGAAACACCATATATTTT,CASSLVKLPGNTIYF
TRBJ2-7,TRBV6-6,.,TRBD2,TGTGCCAGCAGTCAAACTAGCGGTTACTACGAGCAGTACTTC,CASSQTSGYYEQYF
TRBJ1-1,TRBV9,.,.,TGTGCCAGCAGCGTAGGAGGGGGTAGTGAAGCTTTCTTT,CASSVGGGSEAFF
TRBJ1-6,TRBV7-2,few,TRBD1,TGTGCCAGCAGCTTAAGTGGGGACAGGTATAATTCACCCCTCCACTTT,CASSLSGDRYNSPLHF
TRBJ2-7,TRBV11-2,.,.,TGTGCCAGCAGCGATAGGAGCTCCTACGAGCAGTACTTC,CASSDRSSYEQYF
TRBJ2-7,TRBV27,.,TRBD2,TGTGCCAGCAGGCTAAGCGGGGAAGGCTACGAGCAGTACTTC,CASRLSGEGYEQYF
TRBJ2-2,TRBV24-1,.,.,TGTGCCACCAGTGAAGGGGCAGCACCAAACACCGGGGAGCTGTTTTTT,CATSEGAAPNTGELFF
TRBJ2-7,TRBV9,.,TRBD2,TGTGCCAGCAGCGTAGGGACTAGCGGGGTGTGGGAGCAGTACTTC,CASSVGTSGVWEQYF
TRBJ1-3,TRBV4-3,.,.,TGCGCCAGCAGCCCAGGGGTATTAGGAAACACCATATATTTT,CASSPGVLGNTIYF
TRBJ1-1,TRBV4-3,few,TRBD1,TGCGCCAGCAGCCAAGATCACAGGGGGAACACTGAAGCTTTCTTT,CASSQDHRGNTEAFF
TRBJ2-2,TRBV15,once,TRBD2,TGTGCCACCAGCAGAGAGGGGTCTAGCGGGAACACCGGGGAGCTGTTTTTT,CATSREGSSGNTGELFF
TRBJ2-6,TRBV4-3,few,TRBD1,TGCGCCAGCAGCCAAGGACAGGGGGCTTGGGGGGCCAACGTCCTGACTTTC,CASSQGQGAWGANVLTF
TRBJ1-5,TRBV27,few,TRBD1,TGTGCCAGCAGTTCCAGGGGGCATCAGCCCCAGCATTTT,CASSSRGHQPQHF
TRBJ2-5,TRBV7-9,.,.,TGTGCCAGCAGCGAGCTGGCGGGAGAGACCCAGTACTTC,CASSELAGETQYF
TRBJ1-5,TRBV19,.,.,TGTGCCAGTAGCATGGGCAGTTTATCATCGCCCCAGCATTTT,CASSMGSLSSPQHF
TRBJ2-1,TRBV9,.,.,TGTGCCAGCAGCGTAGGCAGGGGCTCCTACAATGAGCAGTTCTTC,CASSVGRGSYNEQFF
TRBJ1-2,TRBV2,once,TRBD1,TGTGCCAGCACCCCTCAGGGGGCCCACGGGTATGGCTACACCTTC,CASTPQGAHGYGYTF
TRBJ2-3,TRBV6-2/TRBV6-3,.,TRBD1,TGTGCCAGCAGTTCGAGTCCAGGGGGAGGCACAGATACGCAGTATTTT,CASSSSPGGGTDTQYF
TRBJ2-4,TRBV21-1,.,.,TGTGCCAGCAGCAAACAGGGGCTGAGCAAAAACATTCAGTACTTC,CASSKQGLSKNIQYF
TRBJ2-1,TRBV2,.,.,TGTGCCAGCAGCCCGACAGTTCCGAGCCCCTACAATGAGCAGTTCTTC,CASSPTVPSPYNEQFF
TRBJ2-7,TRBV5-5,.,.,TGTGCCAGCAGCTTGGTGTCGGACACATCATACGAGCAGTACTTC,CASSLVSDTSYEQYF
TRBJ2-5,TRBV15,.,.,TGTGCCACCAGCAGAGACAGGGGACGAGAGACCCAGTACTTC,CATSRDRGRETQYF
TRBJ2-1,TRBV7-9,.,TRBD2,TGTGCCAGCAGCATGACTAGCTCCAGGTATGAGCAGTTCTTC,CASSMTSSRYEQFF
TRBJ2-3,TRBV3-1/TRBV3-2,.,.,TGTGCCAGCAGCCAGGCGACTTTAGCAGCAGATACGCAGTATTTT,CASSQATLAADTQYF
TRBJ2-3,TRBV27,.,.,TGTGCCAGCAGTTTGGTGGGGGGTCGGTCAGATACGCAGTATTTT,CASSLVGGRSDTQYF
TRBJ2-5,TRBV7-6,.,TRBD2,TGTGCCAGCAGCTCCCAGCCGCCGGGACTAGCGTCGATGGGGACCCAGTACTTC,CASSSQPPGLASMGTQYF
TRBJ1-4,TRBV25-1,.,.,TGTGCCAGCAGCAAAGGCAGGGAGGATGAAAAACTGTTTTTT,CASSKGREDEKLFF
TRBJ1-5,TRBV4-2,once,.,TGTGCCAGCAGCCAATCAGGGTATAATCAGCCCCAGCATTTT,CASSQSGYNQPQHF
TRBJ1-1,TRBV7-2,.,.,TGTGCCAGCAGCCCAAATATGGCAGGGTCTACGAACACTGAAGCTTTCTTT,CASSPNMAGSTNTEAFF
TRBJ1-2,TRBV19,.,.,TGTGCCAGTAGTATTCGGACAGATTACAACTATGGCTACACCTTC,CASSIRTDYNYGYTF
TRBJ1-1,TRBV3-1/TRBV3-2,.,.,TGTGCCAGCAGCTTCAACGGGAACACTGAAGCTTTCTTT,CASSFNGNTEAFF
TRBJ2-1,TRBV7-9,.,.,TGTGCCAGCAGCTTAGGGTGGAACAGGGAACCGTACAATGAGCAGTTCTTC,CASSLGWNREPYNEQFF
TRBJ1-3,TRBV7-5,.,.,TGTGCCAGAAGCTTAAGGGATTGGACAGGGGACTCTGGAAACACCATATATTTT,CARSLRDWTGDSGNTIYF
TRBJ1-1,TRBV6-5,few,TRBD1,TGTGCCAGCAGTATACAGACAGGGGACACTGAAGCTTTCTTT,CASSIQTGDTEAFF
TRBJ1-2,TRBV7-2,.,.,TGTGCCAGCAGCTTAGGAGGAGGCGACTCATCACCTGGCTACACCTTC,CASSLGGGDSSPGYTF
TRBJ1-5,TRBV7-2,.,.,TGTGCCAGCAGCTTATCCCCGGGAGAGGACAATCAGCCCCAGCATTTT,CASSLSPGEDNQPQHF
TRBJ1-4,TRBV3-1/TRBV3-2,.,TRBD1,TGTGCCAGCAGCCAAGTACGGGGGTGGGACAGGGGGCGTTGGAAACTGTTTTTT,CASSQVRGWDRGRWKLFF
TRBJ1-3,TRBV18,.,TRBD1,TGTGCCAGCTCACGGGAGGCAGGGGGCGCTCGAGGAAACACCATATATTTT,CASSREAGGARGNTIYF
TRBJ1-4,TRBV11-2,.,.,TGTGCCAGCAGCTTAGTCGGGTTTCGGGGAAATGAAAAACTGTTTTTT,CASSLVGFRGNEKLFF
TRBJ1-1,TRBV7-6,.,.,TGTGCCAGCAGCTTAGAACTGGGGGGAACGAACACTGAAGCTTTCTTT,CASSLELGGTNTEAFF
TRBJ1-1,TRBV19,.,.,TGTGCCAGTAGTACGCGCGGGAGGGTAGGGACTGAAGCTTTCTTT,CASSTRGRVGTEAFF
TRBJ2-5,TRBV7-6,few,TRBD2,TGTGCCAGCAGCATACTAGCGGGGGGACAAGAGACCCAGTACTTC,CASSILAGGQETQYF
TRBJ2-3,TRBV7-6,.,TRBD1,TGTGCCAGCAGCTTAGGGGACAGGGGAAGCACAGATACGCAGTATTTT,CASSLGDRGSTDTQYF
TRBJ2-2,TRBV4-3,.,.,TGCGCCAGCAGCCAAGAGGCTAGCGTTAACACCGGGGAGCTGTTTTTT,CASSQEASVNTGELFF
TRBJ2-7,TRBV28,.,.,TGTGCCAGCAGTCCCTCAGGAACCTACGAGCAGTACTTC,CASSPSGTYEQYF
TRBJ2-2,TRBV24-1,.,.,TGTGCCACCAGTGTGCAGGGGTTTACCGGGGAGCTGTTTTTT,CATSVQGFTGELFF
TRBJ2-3,TRBV15,.,TRBD2,TGTGCCACCAGGTTCGGAACGGCTAGCGGTACAGATACGCAGTATTTT,CATRFGTASGTDTQYF
TRBJ2-7,TRBV27,.,.,TGTGCTTCTGGGGAGACCCCGTCCTACGAGCAGTACTTC,CASGETPSYEQYF
TRBJ1-5,TRBV19,.,TRBD1,TGTGCCAGTAGCCCAACCGGGACAGGGGGTAGACATTTT,CASSPTGTGGRHF
TRBJ2-7,TRBV7-2,.,.,TGTGCCAGCAGCTTTCGGGTGAACTACGAGCAGTACTTC,CASSFRVNYEQYF